The 11 T cell receptor beta chains given below trace back to one sample, sequenced in a study of Ad26.COV2.S vaccination and SARS-CoV-2 variants. Treatment: 15 to 20 received Ad26.COV2.S at low or high dose, single or two shots; 5 received placebo; per-sample allocation not given. Each sample was drawn 63 days after the first injection (of vaccine or placebo). Some clones are missing from TCRdb's copy, which holds only in-frame ones; the method was immunoSEQ multiplex PCR. The sample lists a few hundred thousand clones, roughly four fifths occurring once. The sequences come from peripheral blood, collected in a trial of Ad26.COV2.S vaccine versus placebo. Receptors originate from a person between 18 and 59 years old who received the Ad26.COV2.S COVID-19 vaccine or a placebo.

This clone has only one observation. The genes are TRBV10-3 and TRBJ2-1; unclear D gene. The CDR3 is 11 residues long. CDR1 is ENHRY and CDR2 is SYGVKD in the germline V gene. Trimming left V 4 bases short and J 10 bases short, with 8 bases between. The CDR3 region is CAISVSMEQFF. The DNA for the CDR3 is TGTGCCATCAGTGTTTCCATGGAGCAGTTCTTC.

The J gene is TRBJ2-3, the V gene TRBV7-3; 8 bases line up with TRBD1. J lost 5 bases, V lost 5 bases, and 9 bases had no gene match. The CDR3 has 15 amino acids. CDR1 is SGHTA and CDR2 is FQGTGA in the germline V gene. DNA of the CDR3: TGTGCCAGCAGCCCCCAGGGGGCCAAGGGAGATACGCAGTATTTT. Amino acid sequence: CASSPQGAKGDTQYF. The whole variable domain, filled in from reference TRBV7-3 and TRBJ2-3, reads GAGVSQTPSNKVTEKGKYVELRCDPISGHTALYWYRQSLGQGPEFLIYFQGTGAADDSGLPNDRFFAVRPEGSVSTLKIQRTERGDSAVYLCASSPQGAKGDTQYFGPGTRLTVL.

V is TRBV19 and J is TRBJ2-1, with 14 bases fitting TRBD2. CDR1 is LNHDA and CDR2 is SQIVND in the germline V gene (reference sequence). This CDR3 has 15 residues. The junction had 5 bases not matched to a gene; V was cut back by 3 bases and J by 10 bases. The CDR3 nucleotides read TGTGCCAGTAGTATGGGGGGACTAGCGGGAGAGGAGCAGTTCTTC. It codes for CASSMGGLAGEEQFF. The full variable domain, in which reference TRBV19 and TRBJ2-1 provide the parts outside the CDR3, is DGGITQSPKYLFRKEGQNVTLSCEQNLNHDAMYWYRQDPGQGLRLIYYSQIVNDFQKGDIAEGYSVSREKKESFPLTVTSAQKNPTAFYLCASSMGGLAGEEQFFGPGTRLTVL.

This clone was detected a few times. The chain carries TRBV7-2 and TRBJ1-5; D is unresolved. The CDR3 length is 15 residues. Germline CDR1 reads SGHTA; CDR2 reads FQGNSA. Between the trimmed V and J ends, which lost 5 bases and 5 bases, there was a span of 16 bases. CDR3 sequence: CASSQTAGWDQPQHF. The CDR3 DNA follows: TGTGCCAGCAGCCAAACGGCGGGGTGGGATCAGCCCCAGCATTTT.

V is TRBV2 and J is TRBJ2-1, with 12 bases lining up with TRBD2. Trimming cost V 5 bases and J 6 bases; bases outside gene matches: 8. Germline V gene data show CDR1 as SNHLY and CDR2 as FYNNEI. The CDR3 is made up of 16 amino acids. The CDR3 DNA sequence: TGTGCCAGCAGTCATGGACTAGCGGGACTAATCAATGAGCAGTTCTTC. It is translated as CASSHGLAGLINEQFF.

J is TRBJ1-1 and V is TRBV27, with a possible D match to TRBD1 (5 bases). The CDR3 runs 14 residues. Between the trimmed V and J ends, which lost 10 bases and 2 bases, there was a span of 17 bases. The germline V gene has CDR1 MNHEY and CDR2 SMNVEV (reference sequence). CDR3 in amino acids: CATKGGARNTEAFF. CDR3 bases: TGTGCCACCAAGGGAGGGGCGCGAAACACTGAAGCTTTCTTT.

This clone was counted once. V is TRBV5-1 and J is TRBJ2-1, with D perhaps matching TRBD1 (5 bases). Trimming stripped 4 bases from V and 3 bases from J, with 14 bases between. Germline CDR1 is SGHRS and CDR2 is YFSETQ. This CDR3 has 15 residues. Here the CDR3 DNA reads TGCGCCAGCAGCCAGGCAGGGCACAACTACAATGAGCAGTTCTTC. Translated: CASSQAGHNYNEQFF.

The count of this clone is one. This chain joins TRBV14 and TRBJ2-7, with D possibly TRBD2 on 5 matching bases. This CDR3 has 13 amino acids. The germline CDR1 and CDR2 sequences are SGHDN and FVKESK. Trimming stripped 1 base from V and 3 bases from J, with 7 bases between. Written as DNA, the CDR3 is TGTGCCAGCAGCCAAGGGACTGTCTACGAGCAGTACTTC. Amino acid sequence: CASSQGTVYEQYF.

This clone was counted once. This sequence joins TRBV10-1 and TRBJ2-1; D remains unclear. This CDR3 has 11 residues. Germline loops: CDR1 WNHNN, CDR2 SYGVQD (reference sequence). V lost 1 base and J lost 9, with 4 bases in between. CDR3 DNA sequence: TGCGCCAGCAGTGAGTTTGGTGAGCAGTTCTTC. It codes for CASSEFGEQFF.

The chain joins TRBV7-6 to TRBJ1-1; D is unclear. The CDR3 sequence is 15 residues long. The germline V gene encodes CDR1 SGHVS and CDR2 FNYEAQ. Trimming stripped 4 bases from V and 1 base from J, with 13 bases between. The CDR3 loop is CASSSPRTGNTEAFF. In DNA, the CDR3 is TGTGCCAGCAGCTCTCCCCGGACGGGGAACACTGAAGCTTTCTTT. Full variable domain (remainder filled in from reference TRBV7-6 and TRBJ1-1): GAGVSQSPRYKVTKRGQDVALRCDPISGHVSLYWYRQALGQGPEFLTYFNYEAQQDKSGLPNDRFSAERPEGSISTLTIQRTEQRDSAMYRCASSSPRTGNTEAFFGQGTRLTVV.

J is TRBJ2-1 and V is TRBV11-3; D not certain. There are 11 residues in the CDR3. CDR1 and CDR2 (germline): SGHNT, YENEEA. The ends were cut back, 3 bases at V and 10 bases at J, with 7 bases in the middle. The CDR3 coding sequence is TGTGCCAGCAGCTTGGCGGCGGAGCAGTTCTTC. It encodes CASSLAAEQFF. Based on the CDR3 plus reference TRBV11-3 and TRBJ2-1, the full variable domain is EAGVVQSPRYKIIEKKQPVAFWCNPISGHNTLYWYLQNLGQGPELLIRYENEEAVDDSQLPKDRFSAERLKGVDSTLKIQPAELGDSAVYLCASSLAAEQFFGPGTRLTVL.